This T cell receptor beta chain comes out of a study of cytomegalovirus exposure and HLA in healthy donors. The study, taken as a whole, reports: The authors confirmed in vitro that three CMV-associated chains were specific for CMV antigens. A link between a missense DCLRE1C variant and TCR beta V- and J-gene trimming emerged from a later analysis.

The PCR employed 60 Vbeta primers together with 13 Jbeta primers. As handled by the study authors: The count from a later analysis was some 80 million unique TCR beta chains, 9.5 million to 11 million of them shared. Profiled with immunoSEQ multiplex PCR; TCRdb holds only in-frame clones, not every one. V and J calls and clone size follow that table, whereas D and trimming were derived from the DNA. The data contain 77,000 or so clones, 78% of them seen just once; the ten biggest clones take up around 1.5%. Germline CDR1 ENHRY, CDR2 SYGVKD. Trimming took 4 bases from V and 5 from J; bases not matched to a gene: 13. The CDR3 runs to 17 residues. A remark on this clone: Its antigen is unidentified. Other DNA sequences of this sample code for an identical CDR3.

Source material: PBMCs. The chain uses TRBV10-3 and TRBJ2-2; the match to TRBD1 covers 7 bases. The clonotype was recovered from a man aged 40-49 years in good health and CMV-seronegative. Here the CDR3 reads CAISGPGRQGATGELFF. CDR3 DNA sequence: TGTGCCATCAGTGGACCAGGACGACAGGGAGCAACCGGGGAGCTGTTTTTT.